This TCR beta chain was captured in a study of immune evolution from preneoplasia to lung adenocarcinoma. Across the whole study: HLA loss of heterozygosity: about 7% AIS, about 15% MIA, approximately 31% ADC, none AAH. Overall study results and limits: Later-stage lesions appeared to have more T cells, more diversity, less clonality.

The protocol was immunoSEQ multiplex PCR, while the TCRdb copy is restricted to in-frame clones and leaves out a portion. The table lists approximately 4,900 clones, around nine tenths of them singletons. Germline CDR1 is SNHLY and CDR2 is FYNNEI. The length of the CDR3 is 13 residues. V gave up 6 bases and J gave up 0 bases, with 8 bases separating them. Notes on this clone: Its antigen is unknown.

The chain couples TRBV2 to TRBJ1-1; the D gene is possibly TRBD1 (5 bases). The sequence came from a person aged 70 to 80 with lung adenocarcinoma. Sequencing was carried out using FFPE atypical adenomatous hyperplasia tissue from the lung. Subset defined: atypical adenomatous hyperplasia (AAH), lung preneoplasia. CDR3 region: CASRVGVNTEAFF. CDR3 nucleotide sequence: TGTGCCAGCAGAGTAGGGGTGAACACTGAAGCTTTCTTT.